Listed below are T cell receptor beta chains from one sample, sequenced in a study of blood T cells in healthy people across ages. MiXCR, applied by TCRdb to the 5' RACE reads, yields one record per CDR3 protein. Counted here are 1.5 million to 2 million distinct CDR3 sequences, more than 35% occurring once; the ten biggest clones make up roughly 23%. The specimen sequenced was blood. The receptors were gathered from a human donor in good health. Both conserved end residues are part of each CDR3. The D gene is left open where the match is weak. The size entry is marked missing in some rows and otherwise reads once, few, many or a size class.

J: TRBJ1-2
size: NA
D: NA
V: TRBV28
CDR3: CASNESNRAYSGYTF
DNA: TGTGCCAGCAATGAATCGAACAGGGCCTACAGTGGCTACACCTTC

J: TRBJ2-5
size: NA
D: NA
V: TRBV5-1
CDR3: CASSYTSAQETQYF
DNA: TGCGCCAGCAGCTATACGAGTGCCCAAGAGACCCAGTACTTC

J: TRBJ1-1
size: few
D: NA
V: TRBV28
CDR3: CASSFGGWGARDTEAFF
DNA: TGTGCCAGCAGTTTTGGGGGGTGGGGGGCAAGGGACACTGAAGCTTTCTTT

J: TRBJ2-1
size: few
D: TRBD1
V: TRBV4-3
CDR3: CASSRVTGGAINEQFF
DNA: TGCGCCAGCAGCCGAGTAACAGGGGGCGCAATAAATGAGCAGTTCTTC

J: TRBJ2-7
size: NA
D: NA
V: TRBV7-9
CDR3: CASSHHLGGRSYEQYF
DNA: TGTGCCAGCAGCCATCACCTAGGAGGCAGATCCTACGAGCAGTACTTC

J: TRBJ2-1
size: NA
D: TRBD2
V: TRBV10-3
CDR3: CAISESSPGRGVYNEQFF
DNA: TGTGCCATCAGTGAATCCTCGCCGGGGCGGGGGGTATACAATGAGCAGTTCTTC

J: TRBJ1-4
size: many
D: TRBD1
V: TRBV19
CDR3: CASAGDREVEKLFF
DNA: TGTGCCAGCGCCGGGGACAGGGAGGTTGAAAAACTGTTTTTT

J: TRBJ1-1
size: NA
D: TRBD1
V: TRBV20-1
CDR3: CSASPPDRGFTEAFF
DNA: TGCAGTGCTAGCCCCCCCGACAGGGGATTCACTGAAGCTTTCTTT

J: TRBJ1-2
size: few
D: NA
V: TRBV12-3/TRBV12-4
CDR3: CASSFRHRVLDGYTF
DNA: TGTGCCAGCAGTTTTAGACACAGGGTTTTGGATGGCTACACCTTC

J: TRBJ2-4
size: NA
D: NA
V: TRBV7-9
CDR3: CASSFWQGNEQYF
DNA: TGTGCCAGCAGCTTTTGGCAAGGGAATGAGCAGTACTTC

J: TRBJ1-4
size: NA
D: TRBD1
V: TRBV6-5
CDR3: CATSLGTDEKLFF
DNA: TGTGCCACCTCGCTTGGGACAGACGAAAAACTGTTTTTT

J: TRBJ1-2
size: NA
D: NA
V: TRBV9
CDR3: CASTQGGRTNYGYTF
DNA: TGTGCCAGCACCCAGGGCGGCAGGACCAACTATGGCTACACCTTC

J: TRBJ2-1
size: few
D: NA
V: TRBV21-1
CDR3: CASNYVMGTFSYNERFF
DNA: TGTGCCAGCAATTATGTAATGGGTACTTTCTCCTACAATGAGCGGTTCTTC

J: TRBJ2-1
size: NA
D: TRBD2
V: TRBV28
CDR3: CASRPMGSGGYNEQFF
DNA: TGTGCCAGCAGACCGATGGGTAGCGGGGGATACAATGAGCAGTTCTTC

J: TRBJ2-7
size: NA
D: NA
V: TRBV5-1
CDR3: CASRDSGTYEQYF
DNA: TGCGCCAGCAGGGACAGCGGAACCTACGAGCAGTACTTC

J: TRBJ2-7
size: few
D: TRBD1
V: TRBV4-3
CDR3: CASSQDLRQGFYEQYF
DNA: TGCGCCAGCAGCCAAGATCTTAGACAGGGCTTTTACGAGCAGTACTTC

J: TRBJ1-5
size: few
D: TRBD1
V: TRBV10-3
CDR3: CAISAGTGGNQPQHF
DNA: TGTGCCATCAGTGCCGGGACAGGGGGCAATCAGCCCCAGCATTTT

J: TRBJ1-5
size: NA
D: NA
V: TRBV2
CDR3: CASILSQDSNQPQHF
DNA: TGTGCCAGCATCCTCTCACAGGATAGCAATCAGCCCCAGCATTTT

J: TRBJ1-2
size: NA
D: NA
V: TRBV7-9
CDR3: CASSLFGLDGEQEGYTF
DNA: TGTGCCAGCAGCTTATTCGGATTGGATGGGGAGCAGGAGGGCTACACCTTC

J: TRBJ1-2
size: NA
D: NA
V: TRBV7-2
CDR3: CASSLALSAGYGYTF
DNA: TGTGCCAGCAGCTTAGCGCTAAGTGCAGGCTATGGCTACACCTTC

J: TRBJ2-5
size: few
D: NA
V: TRBV20-1
CDR3: CSAEPGAQETQYF
DNA: TGCAGTGCCGAACCAGGGGCCCAAGAGACCCAGTACTTC

J: TRBJ1-1
size: once
D: NA
V: TRBV27
CDR3: CASSSSLAGEAFF
DNA: TGTGCCAGCAGTTCAAGCCTTGCGGGTGAAGCTTTCTTT

J: TRBJ2-3
size: NA
D: TRBD2
V: TRBV20-1
CDR3: CSAPPPRLAGILTDTQYF
DNA: TGCAGTGCCCCGCCGCCGAGACTAGCGGGGATTCTGACAGATACGCAGTATTTT

J: TRBJ1-5
size: NA
D: NA
V: TRBV20-1
CDR3: CSARVLGRNQPQHF
DNA: TGCAGTGCTAGAGTCCTGGGAAGGAATCAGCCCCAGCATTTT

J: TRBJ1-2
size: few
D: NA
V: TRBV10-3
CDR3: CAISDPATGNGYTF
DNA: TGTGCCATCAGTGACCCCGCGACTGGTAATGGCTACACCTTC

J: TRBJ2-1
size: NA
D: NA
V: TRBV29-1
CDR3: CSVGLRPSGQFF
DNA: TGCAGCGTTGGACTCAGGCCATCAGGGCAGTTCTTC

J: TRBJ1-1
size: NA
D: NA
V: TRBV7-9
CDR3: CASSSIAVNTEAFF
DNA: TGTGCCAGCAGCTCCATAGCCGTGAACACTGAAGCTTTCTTT

J: TRBJ2-1
size: few
D: NA
V: TRBV20-1
CDR3: CSATDFHSYNEQFF
DNA: TGCAGTGCCACGGACTTCCACTCCTACAATGAGCAGTTCTTC

J: TRBJ2-3
size: NA
D: TRBD2
V: TRBV12-3/TRBV12-4
CDR3: CASSYGRTSGWADTQYF
DNA: TGTGCCAGCAGTTACGGCCGGACTAGCGGGTGGGCCGATACGCAGTATTTT